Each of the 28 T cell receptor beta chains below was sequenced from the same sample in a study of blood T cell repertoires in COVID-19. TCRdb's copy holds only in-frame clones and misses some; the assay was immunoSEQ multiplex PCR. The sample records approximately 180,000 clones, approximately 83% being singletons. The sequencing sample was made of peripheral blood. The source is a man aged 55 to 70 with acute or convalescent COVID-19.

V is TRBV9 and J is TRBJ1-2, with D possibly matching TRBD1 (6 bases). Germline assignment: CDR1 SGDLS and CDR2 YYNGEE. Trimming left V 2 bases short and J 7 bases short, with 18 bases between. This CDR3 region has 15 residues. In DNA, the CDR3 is TGTGCCAGCAGCGTCGGGGCAGGGGAGATTGGTGGCTACACCTTC. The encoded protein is CASSVGAGEIGGYTF.

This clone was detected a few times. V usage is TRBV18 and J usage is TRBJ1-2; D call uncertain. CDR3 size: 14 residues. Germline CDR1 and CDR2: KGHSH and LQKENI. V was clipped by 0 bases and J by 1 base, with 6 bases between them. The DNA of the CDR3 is TGTGCCAGCTCACCACCAGTAGTTAACTATGGCTACACCTTC. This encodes CASSPPVVNYGYTF. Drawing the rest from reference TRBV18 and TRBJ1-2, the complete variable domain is NAGVMQNPRHLVRRRGQEARLRCSPMKGHSHVYWYRQLPEEGLKFMVYLQKENIIDESGMPKERFSAEFPKEGPSILRIQQVVRGDSAAYFCASSPPVVNYGYTFGSGTRLTVV.

The CDR3 DNA reads TGTGCCAGCAGTTTGTCAGGGGGCTCCTTGAAGCAGTACTTC. Its protein is CASSLSGGSLKQYF. The chain recombines TRBV28 with TRBJ2-7, with 8 bases matching TRBD1. The germline V gene encodes CDR1 MDHEN and CDR2 SYDVKM. V lost 3 bases to trimming and J lost 8 bases; unmatched junction nucleotides: 9. The CDR3 loop spans 14 amino acids.

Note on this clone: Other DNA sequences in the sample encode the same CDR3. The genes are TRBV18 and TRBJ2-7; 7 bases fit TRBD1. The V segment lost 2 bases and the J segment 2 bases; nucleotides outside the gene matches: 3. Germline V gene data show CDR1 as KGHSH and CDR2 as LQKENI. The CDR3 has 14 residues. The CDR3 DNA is TGTGCCAGCTCACCAAGACAGGGAACCTACGAGCAGTACTTC. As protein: CASSPRQGTYEQYF.

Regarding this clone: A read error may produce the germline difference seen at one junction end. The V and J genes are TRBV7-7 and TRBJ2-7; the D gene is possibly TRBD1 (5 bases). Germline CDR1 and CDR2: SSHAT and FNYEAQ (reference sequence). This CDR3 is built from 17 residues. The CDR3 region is CASSFRRIDSETYEQYF. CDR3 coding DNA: TGTGCTAGCAGCTTTAGGCGGATTGACAGCGAAACCTACGAGCAGTACTTC.

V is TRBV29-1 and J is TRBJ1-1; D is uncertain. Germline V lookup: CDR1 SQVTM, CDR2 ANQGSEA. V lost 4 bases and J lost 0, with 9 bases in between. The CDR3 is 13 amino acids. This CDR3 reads CSVGPLMNTEAFF. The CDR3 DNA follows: TGCAGCGTTGGTCCACTGATGAACACTGAAGCTTTCTTT.

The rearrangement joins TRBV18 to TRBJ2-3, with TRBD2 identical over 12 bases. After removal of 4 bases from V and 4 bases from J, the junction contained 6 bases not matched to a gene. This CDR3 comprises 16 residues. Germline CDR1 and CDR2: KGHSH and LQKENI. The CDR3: CASSRQTSGGPDTQYF. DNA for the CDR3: TGTGCCAGCTCACGACAGACTAGCGGGGGCCCAGATACGCAGTATTTT.

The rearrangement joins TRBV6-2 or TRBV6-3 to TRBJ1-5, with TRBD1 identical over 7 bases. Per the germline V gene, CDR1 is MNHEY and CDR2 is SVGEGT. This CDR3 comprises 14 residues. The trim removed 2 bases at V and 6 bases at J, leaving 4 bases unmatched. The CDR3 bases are TGTGCCAGCAGTTACGACAGGGCCGGTCAGCCCCAGCATTTT. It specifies CASSYDRAGQPQHF.

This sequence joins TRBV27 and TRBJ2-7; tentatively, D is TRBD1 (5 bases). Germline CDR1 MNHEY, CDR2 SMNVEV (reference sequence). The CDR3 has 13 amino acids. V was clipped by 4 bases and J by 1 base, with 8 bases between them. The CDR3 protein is CASSYGASYEQYF. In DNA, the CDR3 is TGTGCCAGCAGTTATGGGGCGTCCTACGAGCAGTACTTC.

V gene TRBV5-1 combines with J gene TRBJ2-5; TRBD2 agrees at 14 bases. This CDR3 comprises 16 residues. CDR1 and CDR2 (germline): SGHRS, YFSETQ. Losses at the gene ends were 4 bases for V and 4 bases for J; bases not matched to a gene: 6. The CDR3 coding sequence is TGCGCCAGCAGCGTGACTAGCGGGAGGGAAGGAGAGACCCAGTACTTC. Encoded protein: CASSVTSGREGETQYF.

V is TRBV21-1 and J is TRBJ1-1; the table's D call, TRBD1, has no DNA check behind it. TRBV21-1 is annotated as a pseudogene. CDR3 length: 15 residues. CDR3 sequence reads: CASSRLQGLDTEAFF. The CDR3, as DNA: TGTGCCAGCAGCAGACTACAGGGTTTGGACACTGAAGCTTTCTTT.

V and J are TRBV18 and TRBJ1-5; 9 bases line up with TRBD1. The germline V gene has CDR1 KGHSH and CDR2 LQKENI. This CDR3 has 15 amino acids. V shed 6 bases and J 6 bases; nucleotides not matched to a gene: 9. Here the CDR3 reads CASSPTGGAAQPQHF. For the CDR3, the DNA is TGTGCCAGCTCCCCGACAGGGGGAGCAGCTCAGCCCCAGCATTTT.

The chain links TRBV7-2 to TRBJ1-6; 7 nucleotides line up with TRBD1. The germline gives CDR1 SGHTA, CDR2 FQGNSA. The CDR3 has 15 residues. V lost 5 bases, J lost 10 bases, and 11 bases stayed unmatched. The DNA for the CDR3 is TGTGCCAGCAGCCAGGCGGGAACAGGGGTCTCACCCCTCCACTTT. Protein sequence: CASSQAGTGVSPLHF.

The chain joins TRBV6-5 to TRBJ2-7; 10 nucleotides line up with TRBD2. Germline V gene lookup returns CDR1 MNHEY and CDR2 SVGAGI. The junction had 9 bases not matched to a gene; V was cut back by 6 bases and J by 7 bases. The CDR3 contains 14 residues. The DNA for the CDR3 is TGTGCCAGCAGCGCCCACGCGGGACTAGCGGAGCAGTACTTC. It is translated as CASSAHAGLAEQYF.

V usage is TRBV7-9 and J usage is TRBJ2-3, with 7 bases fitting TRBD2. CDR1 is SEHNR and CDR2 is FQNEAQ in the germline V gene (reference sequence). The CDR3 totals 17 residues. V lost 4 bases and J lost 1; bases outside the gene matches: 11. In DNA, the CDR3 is TGTGCCAGCAGCTCCACTAGCGACCCGGCGGGCACAGATACGCAGTATTTT. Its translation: CASSSTSDPAGTDTQYF.

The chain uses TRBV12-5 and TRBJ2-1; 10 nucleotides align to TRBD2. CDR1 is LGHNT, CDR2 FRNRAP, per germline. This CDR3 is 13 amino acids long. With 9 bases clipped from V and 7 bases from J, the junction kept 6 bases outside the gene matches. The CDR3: CASQAGGLNEQFF. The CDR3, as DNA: TGTGCTAGCCAAGCGGGAGGGCTGAATGAGCAGTTCTTC.

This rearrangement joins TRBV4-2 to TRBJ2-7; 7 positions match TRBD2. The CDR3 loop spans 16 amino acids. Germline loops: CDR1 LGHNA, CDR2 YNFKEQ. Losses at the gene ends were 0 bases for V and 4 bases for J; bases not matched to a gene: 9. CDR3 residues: CASSQDGAGASYEQYF. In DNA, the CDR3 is TGTGCCAGCAGCCAAGACGGGGCGGGAGCCTCTTACGAGCAGTACTTC.

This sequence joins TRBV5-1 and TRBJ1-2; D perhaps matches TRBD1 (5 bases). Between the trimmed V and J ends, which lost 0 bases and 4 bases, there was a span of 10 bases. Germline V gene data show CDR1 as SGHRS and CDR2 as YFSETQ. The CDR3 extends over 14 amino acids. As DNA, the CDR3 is TGCGCCAGCAGCTTGGTGTGGGGGGGCTATGGCTACACCTTC. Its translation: CASSLVWGGYGYTF.

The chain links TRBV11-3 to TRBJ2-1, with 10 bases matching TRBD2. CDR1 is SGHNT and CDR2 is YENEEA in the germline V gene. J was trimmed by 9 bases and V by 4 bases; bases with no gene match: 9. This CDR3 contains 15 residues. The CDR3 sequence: CASSSEREGRGEQFF. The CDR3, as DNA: TGTGCCAGCAGCTCAGAGCGGGAGGGTAGAGGTGAGCAGTTCTTC.

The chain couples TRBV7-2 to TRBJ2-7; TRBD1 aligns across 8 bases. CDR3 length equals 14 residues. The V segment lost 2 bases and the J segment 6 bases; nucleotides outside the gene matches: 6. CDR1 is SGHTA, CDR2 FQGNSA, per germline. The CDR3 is CASSLRRQGIEQYF. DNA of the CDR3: TGTGCCAGCAGCTTAAGGAGACAGGGGATCGAGCAGTACTTC.

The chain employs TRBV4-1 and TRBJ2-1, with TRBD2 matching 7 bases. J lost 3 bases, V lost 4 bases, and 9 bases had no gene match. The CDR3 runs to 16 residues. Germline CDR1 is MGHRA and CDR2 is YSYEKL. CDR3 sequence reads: CASSREGGGGYNEQFF. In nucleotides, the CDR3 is TGCGCCAGCAGCCGGGAGGGCGGGGGAGGCTACAATGAGCAGTTCTTC.

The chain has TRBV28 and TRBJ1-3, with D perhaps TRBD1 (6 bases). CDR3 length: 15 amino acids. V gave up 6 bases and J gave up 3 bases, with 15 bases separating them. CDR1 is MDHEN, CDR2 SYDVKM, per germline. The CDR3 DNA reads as TGTGCCAGCAGATACAGGGAGTTTGGTGGAAACACCATATATTTT. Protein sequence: CASRYREFGGNTIYF. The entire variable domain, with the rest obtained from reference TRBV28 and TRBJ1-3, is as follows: DVKVTQSSRYLVKRTGEKVFLECVQDMDHENMFWYRQDPGLGLRLIYFSYDVKMKEKGDIPEGYSVSREKKERFSLILESASTNQTSMYLCASRYREFGGNTIYFGEGSWLTVV.

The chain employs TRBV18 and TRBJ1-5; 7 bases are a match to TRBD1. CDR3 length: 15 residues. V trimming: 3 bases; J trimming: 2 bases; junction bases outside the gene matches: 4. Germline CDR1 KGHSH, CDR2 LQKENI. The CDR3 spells CASSPQGDGNQPQHF. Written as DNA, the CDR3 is TGTGCCAGCTCACCTCAGGGGGACGGCAATCAGCCCCAGCATTTT.

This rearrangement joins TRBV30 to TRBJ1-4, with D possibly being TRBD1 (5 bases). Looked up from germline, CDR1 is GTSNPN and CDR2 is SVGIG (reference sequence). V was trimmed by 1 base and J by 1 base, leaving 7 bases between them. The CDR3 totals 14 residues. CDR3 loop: CAWSDRRTNEKLFF. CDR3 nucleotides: TGTGCCTGGAGTGACAGGCGAACTAATGAAAAACTGTTTTTT.

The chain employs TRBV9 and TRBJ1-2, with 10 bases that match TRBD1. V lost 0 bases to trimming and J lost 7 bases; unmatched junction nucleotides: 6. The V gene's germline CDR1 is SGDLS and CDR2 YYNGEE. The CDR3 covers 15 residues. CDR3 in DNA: TGTGCCAGCAGCGTAGGACAGGGGGCCTCCAGTGGCTACACCTTC. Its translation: CASSVGQGASSGYTF.

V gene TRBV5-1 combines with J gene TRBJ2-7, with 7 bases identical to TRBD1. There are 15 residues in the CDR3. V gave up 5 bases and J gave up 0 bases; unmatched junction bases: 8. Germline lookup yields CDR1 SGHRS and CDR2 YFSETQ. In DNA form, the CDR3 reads TGCGCCAGCAGTCCCGGGACAGCTGTCTCCTACGAGCAGTACTTC. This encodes CASSPGTAVSYEQYF.

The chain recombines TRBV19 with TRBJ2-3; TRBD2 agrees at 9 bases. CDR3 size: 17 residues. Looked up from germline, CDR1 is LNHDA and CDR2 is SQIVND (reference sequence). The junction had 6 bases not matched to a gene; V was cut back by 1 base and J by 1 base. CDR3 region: CASSIASRTSGTDTQYF. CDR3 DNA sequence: TGTGCCAGTAGTATAGCCTCCCGGACTAGCGGCACAGATACGCAGTATTTT.

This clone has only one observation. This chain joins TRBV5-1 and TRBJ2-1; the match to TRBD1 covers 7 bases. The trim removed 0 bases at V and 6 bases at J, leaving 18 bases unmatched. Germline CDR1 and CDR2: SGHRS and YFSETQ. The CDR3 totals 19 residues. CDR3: CASSLASPRAGGFPNEQFF. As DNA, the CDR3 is TGCGCCAGCAGCTTGGCCTCCCCGCGGGCAGGGGGTTTCCCCAATGAGCAGTTCTTC.